What follows are 19 T cell receptor beta chains derived from one specimen sequenced in a study of blood T cells in healthy people across ages. It was with a sample-barcoded 5' primer and a J-beta primer mix that a second PCR of about 6 to 12 cycles was run. MiXCR, applied by TCRdb to the 5' RACE reads, yields one record per CDR3 protein. The sample has 1.8 million or so distinct CDR3 sequences, around 42% seen once. The specimen was blood. The receptor set was obtained from a human donor in good health.

The table lists this clonotype with a few counts. V gene TRBV5-1 combines with J gene TRBJ2-7, with D perhaps TRBD1 or TRBD2 (5 bases each). Germline loops: CDR1 SGHRS, CDR2 YFSETQ. Between the trimmed V and J ends, which lost 0 bases and 3 bases, there was a span of 19 bases. The CDR3 has 17 residues. The CDR3 sequence is CASSLEVYEGQYYEQYF. The CDR3 DNA is TGCGCCAGCAGCTTGGAGGTTTATGAGGGGCAGTACTACGAGCAGTACTTC.

J is TRBJ2-5 and V is TRBV6-5; 12 bases agree with TRBD2. V dropped 0 bases and J dropped 2; count of bases not matched to a gene: 4. CDR1 is MNHEY, CDR2 SVGAGI, per germline. This CDR3 contains 17 residues. CDR3 bases: TGTGCCAGCAGTTACTCAGGCGGACTAGCGGGGCAAGAGACCCAGTACTTC. Its translation is CASSYSGGLAGQETQYF.

V usage is TRBV9 and J usage is TRBJ2-4; 10 nucleotides agree with TRBD1. This CDR3 region has 16 residues. V shed 3 bases and J 3 bases; nucleotides not matched to a gene: 6. The V gene's germline CDR1 is SGDLS and CDR2 YYNGEE. The CDR3: CASSATGTGDKNIQYF. In DNA, the CDR3 is TGTGCCAGCAGCGCCACCGGGACAGGGGACAAAAACATTCAGTACTTC.

Here the CDR3 DNA reads TGTGCCAGCAGCAAAGTGGCTAGCGGGGGGGAAGAGACCCAGTACTTC. Encoded protein: CASSKVASGGEETQYF. The V and J genes are TRBV21-1 and TRBJ2-5; TRBD2 reflects the table's D call only, with no check against the DNA. TRBV21-1 is a recognized pseudogene. The length of the CDR3 is 16 residues.

The sample holds a few counts of this clonotype. This may be a read error: a much more frequent sequence differs by one nucleotide. V usage is TRBV7-2 and J usage is TRBJ2-3, with D possibly being TRBD2 (5 bases). V shed 7 bases and J shed 0 bases, with 29 bases lying between them. The CDR3 extends over 20 amino acids. Germline CDR1 SGHTA, CDR2 FQGNSA. Written as DNA, the CDR3 is TGTGCCAGCAACTTTAGGAGGAGTAGCAGTCGGACTTCTAGCACAGATACGCAGTATTTT. Protein sequence: CASNFRRSSSRTSSTDTQYF. Full variable domain (missing parts from reference TRBV7-2 and TRBJ2-3): GAGVSQSPSNKVTEKGKDVELRCDPISGHTALYWYRQSLGQGLEFLIYFQGNSAPDKSGLPSDRFSAERTGGSVSTLTIQRTQQEDSAVYLCASNFRRSSSRTSSTDTQYFGPGTRLTVL.

This clonotype occurred a few times. The rearrangement links TRBV20-1 to TRBJ2-7, with TRBD1 identical over 7 bases. Germline V gives CDR1 DFQATT, CDR2 SNEGSKA (reference sequence). This CDR3 is built from 14 residues. Trimming removed 5 bases from V and 3 bases from J; junction bases left unmatched: 10. Here the CDR3 DNA reads TGCAGTGCTGCCCAGACAGGGTGGAACTACGAGCAGTACTTC. Its translation: CSAAQTGWNYEQYF.

The chain joins TRBV6-2 or TRBV6-3 to TRBJ2-1; TRBD2 might be the D (5 bases). This CDR3 has 15 residues. Looked up from germline, CDR1 is MNHEY and CDR2 is SVGEGT. The V end was cut by 3 bases, the J end by 4 bases, with 13 bases between. DNA of the CDR3: TGTGCCAGCAGTTATACCGAAGGACTTTACAATGAGCAGTTCTTC. Translating it yields CASSYTEGLYNEQFF.

This clonotype has just one count. V usage is TRBV7-6 and J usage is TRBJ2-2; 7 nucleotides line up with TRBD1. V was pared by 5 bases and J by 1 base, with 4 bases of the junction left unmatched. The CDR3 runs to 15 residues. Germline CDR1 is SGHVS and CDR2 is FNYEAQ. In DNA form, the CDR3 reads TGTGCCAGCAGCGGCCGGGACAGGAACACCGGGGAGCTGTTTTTT. Translating gives CASSGRDRNTGELFF.

This chain links TRBV20-1 with TRBJ1-2; 10 positions agree with TRBD1. CDR3 size: 15 residues. Trimming took 0 bases from V and 8 from J; bases not matched to a gene: 9. CDR1 and CDR2 (germline): DFQATT, SNEGSKA (reference sequence). The CDR3 DNA is TGCAGTGCTAGAGAGATGGGACAGGGGATTTACGGCTACACCTTC. Translation: CSAREMGQGIYGYTF.

A few counts support this clonotype. The chain employs TRBV20-1 and TRBJ2-7; 8 bases map to TRBD1. From germline, CDR1 is DFQATT and CDR2 SNEGSKA (reference sequence). V shed 8 bases and J 0 bases; nucleotides not matched to a gene: 12. The CDR3 is made up of 15 amino acids. CDR3 loop: CSPIPDRAFSYEQYF. The CDR3 nucleotides read TGCAGTCCAATCCCGGACAGGGCGTTCTCCTACGAGCAGTACTTC.

This clonotype was seen just once. This chain connects TRBV6-5 to TRBJ2-1, with 11 bases identical to TRBD1. Germline loops: CDR1 MNHEY, CDR2 SVGAGI. CDR3 length: 16 residues. Trimming at V came to 7 bases and at J to 5 bases, leaving 10 bases not matched to a gene. For the CDR3, the DNA is TGTGCCAGCACCTACTCTGGGACAGGGGGAAACAATGAGCAGTTCTTC. Protein sequence: CASTYSGTGGNNEQFF.

This clonotype was seen at least ten times. V usage is TRBV28 and J usage is TRBJ1-5, with D unresolved. The CDR3 has 13 residues. Germline lookup yields CDR1 MDHEN and CDR2 SYDVKM. The ends were cut back, 6 bases at V and 0 bases at J, with 6 bases in the middle. CDR3 nucleotides: TGTGCCAGCAGGTTCTATAGCAATCAGCCCCAGCATTTT. This gives the protein CASRFYSNQPQHF.

This chain's CDR3 is CASRKVFGVAQETQYF. DNA of the CDR3: TGTGCCAGCAGAAAAGTTTTCGGGGTGGCACAAGAGACCCAGTACTTC. The chain has TRBV7-2 and TRBJ2-5, with D possibly TRBD2 on 5 matching bases. Trimming stripped 6 bases from V and 2 bases from J, with 19 bases between. The CDR3 is made up of 16 amino acids. Germline V gives CDR1 SGHTA, CDR2 FQGNSA.

The chain employs TRBV9 and TRBJ2-1; D not certain. The J call is in doubt because the DNA end fits TRBJ2-7 better. CDR1 and CDR2 from the germline V gene are SGDLS and YYNGEE. The CDR3 has 14 residues. The CDR3 region has the DNA TGTGCCAGCAGCGTGGCTAGTTGGTACAATGAGCAGTACTTC. Protein: CASSVASWYNEQYF.

V and J are TRBV5-1 and TRBJ2-1; the match to TRBD1 covers 7 bases. With V trimmed by 4 bases and J by 2 bases, 6 bases remained unmatched. The CDR3 is 15 residues long. Looked up from germline, CDR1 is SGHRS and CDR2 is YFSETQ. The CDR3 spells CASSPGTAAYNEQFF. DNA for the CDR3: TGCGCCAGCAGCCCCGGGACAGCCGCCTACAATGAGCAGTTCTTC.

The gene calls are TRBV29-1 and TRBJ2-4, with D maybe TRBD1 (6 bases). Trimming pared 7 bases from V and 5 bases from J, leaving 12 bases between. Germline V CDR1 and CDR2: SQVTM, ANQGSEA. The CDR3 has 12 amino acids. CDR3 nucleotides: TGCAGCGGGGAGACAGGTCAAAACATTCAGTACTTC. Protein: CSGETGQNIQYF. The whole variable domain, filled in from reference TRBV29-1 and TRBJ2-4, reads SAVISQKPSRDICQRGTSLTIQCQVDSQVTMMFWYRQQPGQSLTLIATANQGSEATYESGFVIDKFPISRPNLTFSTLTVSNMSPEDSSIYLCSGETGQNIQYFGAGTRLSVL.

This clonotype was counted a few times. The chain uses TRBV20-1 and TRBJ1-1; 8 nucleotides match TRBD1. Unmatched junction bases numbered 11, after V lost 3 bases and J lost 5 bases. The CDR3 sequence is 15 residues long. Germline V gene data show CDR1 as DFQATT and CDR2 as SNEGSKA (reference sequence). The CDR3, as DNA: TGCAGTGCTAGGACGGACAGGGATGGGAAGACTGAAGCTTTCTTT. Translating it yields CSARTDRDGKTEAFF.

The rearrangement links TRBV6-6 to TRBJ1-5; D gene uncertain. CDR1 MNHNY and CDR2 SVGAGI come from the germline V gene (reference sequence). The V end lost 1 base, the J end lost 2 bases, and 9 bases lay between the germline ends. This CDR3 region has 15 residues. The CDR3 region is CASSYCASGNQPQHF. The CDR3 DNA sequence: TGTGCCAGCAGTTACTGCGCTTCGGGCAATCAGCCCCAGCATTTT.

This clonotype turned up a few times. The genes are TRBV12-3 or TRBV12-4 and TRBJ2-1; 9 bases align to TRBD2. J lost 8 bases, V lost 3 bases, and 8 bases had no gene match. The length of the CDR3 is 15 residues. CDR3 loop: CASSLGGGVGHEQFF. CDR3 DNA: TGTGCCAGCAGTTTGGGCGGGGGGGTCGGTCATGAGCAGTTCTTC.